A selection of T cell receptor beta chains follows, all from one sample in a study of CD8 T cells in ankylosing spondylitis. MiXCR was run by TCRdb on the 5' RACE reads, yielding one entry per CDR3 protein. The repertoire includes approximately 350,000 distinct CDR3 sequences, about 15% of them detected once, and about 1% sits in the top ten. Sequencing was carried out using blood, either unsorted or a sorted T cell fraction (not recorded which). The receptors here all came from a male donor with ankylosing spondylitis or in good health (not recorded which). CDR3s leave out the opening cysteine and the closing phenylalanine or tryptophan. The order of the fields is V gene, CDR3 protein.

>TRBV20-1
SASTAVQETQY
>TRBV12-3/TRBV12-4
ASSPYSGHPKTNNEQF
>TRBV6-1
ASSGRGGWTEAF
>TRBV5-1
ASSLQGNEKLF
>TRBV12-3/TRBV12-4
ASTDDREGNEQF
>TRBV10-3
AISEGTRTFEQY
>TRBV5-1
ASSVTSGTGELF
>TRBV3-1
ASSLTGLSSGNTIY
>TRBV5-1
ASSSGTYDTGELF
>TRBV29-1
SVMEGRETQY
>TRBV5-1
ASRGERSTEAF
>TRBV6-1
ASSVTGFDTQY
>TRBV4-1
ASSQEWISETQY
>TRBV5-1
ASSLVVLAAAQNSPLH
>TRBV5-1
ASSQDPTKEDTQY
>TRBV12-2
ASRLLREGNEQF
>TRBV14
ATSREAEGSPLH
>TRBV9
ASSVEPNSPLH
>TRBV5-4
ASSAELGADYNEQF
>TRBV5-1
ASSLNREYGYT
>TRBV20-1
SAWDGVYEQY
>TRBV6-1
ASSVPGANQPQH
>TRBV19
ASSAPRRDGVDTQY
>TRBV20-1
SARRPATSGGVGETQY
>TRBV5-1
ASSPGWDTEAF
>TRBV3-1
ASRQQGIGEQY
>TRBV12-3/TRBV12-4
ASSFRAGQPQH
>TRBV3-1
ASSQASGSATDTQY
>TRBV7-2
ASSLMELVGEQY
>TRBV10-1
ASSETQGMADTQY
>TRBV7-2
ASSLTGSVGKNIQY
>TRBV12-3/TRBV12-4
ASRPDLGNNSPLH
>TRBV12-3/TRBV12-4
ASSLNGGLTEAF
>TRBV5-1
ASSLLGEGKEQF
>TRBV6-1
ASSPDRAGANVLT
>TRBV2
ASRDRGAF
>TRBV11-2
ASSLDLAGVGTQY
>TRBV20-1
SARSQTDGGYEQY
>TRBV5-1
ASSLSAVYEQY
>TRBV27
ASRNTGSTEAF
>TRBV2
ASNKGWADTQY
>TRBV20-1
SAGQGPSDGYT
>TRBV12-3/TRBV12-4
ASSFQTWLGAGAF
>TRBV2
ASSVGTGREKLF
>TRBV10-3
AISESGTYEQY
>TRBV12-3/TRBV12-4
ASSTHRGETQY
>TRBV27
ASSYGGGYNEQF
>TRBV12-3/TRBV12-4
ASSAQGRPQH
>TRBV7-9
ASGPSGRTNTEAF
>TRBV5-1
ASSSLTGINGYT
>TRBV27
ASSALAGARYEQY
>TRBV9
ASSAFTGSTEAF